Following are 2 T cell receptor beta chains from one sample sequenced in a study of human CD8 memory T cell subsets. The study classified TPEX cells as CCR7+ PD-1+ TIGIT+ early memory CD8+ T cells bearing exhausted-like traits. Generation of TCR beta libraries used UMI-labeled 5' RACE. TCRdb re-called the 5' RACE reads, yielding one record per CDR3 amino acid sequence without DNA. The sample data list fewer than 11,000 distinct CDR3 sequences. The sequencing sample was made of CD8+ T cells from PBMCs. The source of these receptors is a human donor in good health.

V gene TRBV6-2 or TRBV6-3 combines with J gene TRBJ2-1. The CDR3 spans 15 residues. Germline values: CDR1 MNHEY, CDR2 SVGEGT. The CDR3 reads CASSPDASAYNEQFF.

This sequence joins TRBV29-1 and TRBJ1-4; TCRdb lists TRBD1, though no DNA is available to test this call. The CDR3 covers 12 residues. Germline V gives CDR1 SQVTM, CDR2 ANQGSEA. Here the CDR3 reads CSVAWDPEKLFF.